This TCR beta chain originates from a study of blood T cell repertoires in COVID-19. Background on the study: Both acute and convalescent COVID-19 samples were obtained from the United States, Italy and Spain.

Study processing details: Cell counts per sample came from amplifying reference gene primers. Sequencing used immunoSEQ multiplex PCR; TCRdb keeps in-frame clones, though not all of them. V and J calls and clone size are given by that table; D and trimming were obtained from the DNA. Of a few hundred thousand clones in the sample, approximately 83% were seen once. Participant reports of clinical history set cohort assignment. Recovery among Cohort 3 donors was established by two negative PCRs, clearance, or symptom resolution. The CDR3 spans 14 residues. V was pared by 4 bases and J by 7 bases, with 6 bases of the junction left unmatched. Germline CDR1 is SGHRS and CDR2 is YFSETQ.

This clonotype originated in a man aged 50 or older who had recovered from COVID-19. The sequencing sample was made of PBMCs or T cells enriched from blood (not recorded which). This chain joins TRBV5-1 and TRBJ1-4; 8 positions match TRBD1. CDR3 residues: CASSPRQGTEKLFF. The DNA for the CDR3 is TGCGCCAGCAGCCCCCGACAGGGGACTGAAAAACTGTTTTTT.